This TCR beta chain was retrieved from a study of blood T cell repertoires in COVID-19. At the level of the study: Some COVID-19 samples were acute and others convalescent; all came from the United States, Italy and Spain. Sources were T cells, B-cell-depleted T cells, or PBMCs; the material itself was cDNA or gDNA.

Per the study methods: Reference gene primer amplification gave estimated nucleated cell counts. Profiling relied on immunoSEQ multiplex PCR, and the TCRdb table lists in-frame clones only, not all of them. The V and J calls and the clone size are those of that table, but D and trimming were determined from the DNA. The sample lists 95,000 to 100,000 clones, 70% to 85% occurring once. This clone showed up just a few times. This CDR3 has 22 amino acids. V gave up 0 bases and J gave up 0 bases; unmatched junction bases: 16. CDR1 is MGHRA and CDR2 is YSYEKL in the germline V gene. The receptor was derived from a human donor in a cohort sampled during active COVID-19. The gene calls are TRBV4-1 and TRBJ2-6; 8 bases are a match to TRBD1. Sequencing was performed on peripheral blood. This CDR3 is CASSQEGVTGTGAPSGANVLTF. CDR3 nucleotide sequence: TGCGCCAGCAGCCAAGAAGGCGTAACCGGGACAGGAGCTCCCTCTGGGGCCAACGTCCTGACTTTC.